The 25 T cell receptor beta chains below all came from one sample that was sequenced in a study of cytomegalovirus exposure and HLA in healthy donors. PCR primers comprised 60 Vbeta and 13 Jbeta primers. Assay used: immunoSEQ multiplex PCR; TCRdb lists only in-frame clones, some missing. Counted here are hundreds of thousands of clones, 75% occurring once; the ten biggest clones make up 1.5% to 2%. The sequenced sample was PBMCs. Every receptor here comes from a woman aged 25 to 39 in good health and CMV-seronegative.

V usage is TRBV2 and J usage is TRBJ2-5; possibly TRBD2 for D (6 bases). This CDR3 is 17 amino acids long. The V gene's germline CDR1 is SNHLY and CDR2 FYNNEI. V was cut by 4 bases and J by 0 bases, with 18 bases left in between. The CDR3 here is CASSARLPSGYQETQYF. The CDR3, as DNA: TGTGCCAGCAGTGCAAGACTCCCCAGCGGGTACCAAGAGACCCAGTACTTC.

This clone has more than one count but fewer than ten. J is TRBJ2-3 and V is TRBV19; TRBD2 is a possible D gene (6 bases). The germline CDR1 and CDR2 sequences are LNHDA and SQIVND (reference sequence). V was clipped by 6 bases and J by 1 base, with 14 bases between them. This CDR3 is built from 15 residues. In DNA, the CDR3 is TGTGCCAGTAGGATTAGCGGAGGGGGCACAGATACGCAGTATTTT. Protein product: CASRISGGGTDTQYF.

This clone came up a few times. The chain employs TRBV9 and TRBJ2-5; possible D gene TRBD1, 8 bases. CDR1 is SGDLS and CDR2 is YYNGEE in the germline V gene. The CDR3 spans 15 residues. The V gene lost 4 bases and the J gene lost 5 bases, with 18 bases spanning the gap. CDR3 DNA: TGTGCCAGCAGCCTTCGGACAGGGAGGGGCGAGACCCAGTACTTC. It is translated as CASSLRTGRGETQYF.

This chain uses TRBV6-1 with TRBJ1-2, with 10 bases that match TRBD1. With 8 bases clipped from V and 7 bases from J, the junction kept 7 bases outside the gene matches. CDR3 length: 13 residues. CDR1 and CDR2 from the germline V gene are MNHNS and SASEGT. The CDR3 sequence: CASSGQGRRGYTF. CDR3 nucleotide sequence: TGTGCCAGCTCGGGACAGGGGAGGCGTGGCTACACCTTC.

The chain couples TRBV11-2 to TRBJ2-1; 10 positions match TRBD2. The CDR3 has 14 residues. V gave up 2 bases and J gave up 9 bases; unmatched junction bases: 4. The germline V gene has CDR1 SGHAT and CDR2 FQNNGV. CDR3 in amino acids: CASSLTSGITEQFF. CDR3 in DNA: TGTGCCAGCAGCTTAACTAGCGGGATTACTGAGCAGTTCTTC.

This clone has just one count. This chain links TRBV6-5 with TRBJ2-4, with D unresolved. Per the germline V gene, CDR1 is MNHEY and CDR2 is SVGAGI. The CDR3 spans 14 residues. V shed 0 bases and J shed 4 bases, with 7 bases lying between them. The CDR3 coding sequence is TGTGCCAGCAGTTACTCACTAAAAAAAAACATTCAGTACTTC. Translating gives CASSYSLKKNIQYF.

The chain combines TRBV5-4 with TRBJ1-1; TRBD1 aligns across 7 bases. V dropped 4 bases and J dropped 1; count of bases not matched to a gene: 13. The V gene's germline CDR1 is SGHNT and CDR2 YYREEE (reference sequence). There are 17 residues in the CDR3. The CDR3 reads CASSGLYRGKRNTEAFF. CDR3 bases: TGTGCCAGCAGCGGACTGTACAGGGGAAAAAGGAACACTGAAGCTTTCTTT.

The J gene is TRBJ1-4, the V gene TRBV19, with D hard to call. V lost 7 bases, J lost 7 bases, and 16 bases lay in between. The CDR3 contains 14 residues. Germline lookup yields CDR1 LNHDA and CDR2 SQIVND (reference sequence). CDR3 nucleotides: TGTGCCAGTATCCCCCTCCTCGAGCCTGAAAAACTGTTTTTT. Amino acids: CASIPLLEPEKLFF.

The chain employs TRBV4-1 and TRBJ2-1, with D perhaps matching TRBD2 (5 bases). The CDR3 spans 15 residues. Germline loops: CDR1 MGHRA, CDR2 YSYEKL. Trimming took 5 bases from V and 0 from J, leaving 11 bases between them. CDR3 residues: CASSSSWDSYNEQFF. The CDR3 bases are TGCGCCAGCAGCTCTAGCTGGGACTCCTACAATGAGCAGTTCTTC.

The rearrangement joins TRBV6-5 to TRBJ1-5, with 8 positions matching TRBD1. The junction had 6 bases not matched to a gene; V was cut back by 6 bases and J by 5 bases. The CDR3 totals 14 residues. CDR1 MNHEY and CDR2 SVGAGI come from the germline V gene. The chain's CDR3 is CASRDRVYDQPQHF. The CDR3 DNA follows: TGTGCCAGCAGGGACAGGGTTTACGATCAGCCCCAGCATTTT.

The chain joins TRBV4-1 to TRBJ2-2; TRBD1 matches at 8 bases. Per the germline V gene, CDR1 is MGHRA and CDR2 is YSYEKL. This CDR3 region has 16 residues. Trimming cost V 3 bases and J 0 bases; bases outside gene matches: 3. The CDR3 region has the DNA TGCGCCAGCAGCCACCCGGGACAGGCGAACACCGGGGAGCTGTTTTTT. It codes for CASSHPGQANTGELFF.

The chain is built from TRBV14 and TRBJ2-7; maybe TRBD2 (5 bases). Trimming shortened V by 0 bases and J by 2 bases, and 11 bases separated the two germline ends. Germline V gene data show CDR1 as SGHDN and CDR2 as FVKESK. This CDR3 comprises 15 residues. CDR3 DNA sequence: TGTGCCAGCAGCCAAGACCTTCGGGGTCCCTACGAGCAGTACTTC. Translated: CASSQDLRGPYEQYF.

This chain connects TRBV19 to TRBJ1-2; possibly TRBD1 for D (6 bases). V was pared by 3 bases and J by 8 bases, with 10 bases between. The V gene's germline CDR1 is LNHDA and CDR2 SQIVND (reference sequence). CDR3 length: 12 amino acids. CDR3 region: CASSMQGQGYTF. Written as DNA, the CDR3 is TGTGCCAGTAGTATGCAGGGACAAGGCTACACCTTC.

The chain uses TRBV6-5 and TRBJ1-1; D is ambiguous. Trimming stripped 6 bases from V and 1 base from J, with 6 bases between. The V gene's germline CDR1 is MNHEY and CDR2 SVGAGI. The CDR3 extends over 12 amino acids. CDR3 DNA: TGTGCCAGCAGCGTGAGGAACACTGAAGCTTTCTTT. Protein product: CASSVRNTEAFF.

The chain uses TRBV4-2 and TRBJ2-1, with 7 bases that match TRBD2. This CDR3 comprises 16 residues. CDR1 is LGHNA, CDR2 YNFKEQ, per germline. V lost 0 bases, J lost 5 bases, and 7 bases stayed unmatched. CDR3 coding DNA: TGTGCCAGCAGCCAAGATCTCCTAGCGGCTAACAATGAGCAGTTCTTC. It yields the protein CASSQDLLAANNEQFF.

The CDR3 here is CASSLQRRDTEAFF. The CDR3 DNA sequence: TGTGCCAGCAGTTTACAGCGGCGGGACACTGAAGCTTTCTTT. V is TRBV27 and J is TRBJ1-1; no clear D gene. Per germline, CDR1 MNHEY and CDR2 SMNVEV (reference sequence). The CDR3 is 14 residues long. V was clipped by 2 bases and J by 3 bases, with 10 bases between them.

This clone was seen a handful of times. V gene TRBV10-2 combines with J gene TRBJ2-7; weak D call: TRBD2 (5 bases). The CDR3 is 15 amino acids. Germline V gene data show CDR1 as WSHSY and CDR2 as SAAADI. V lost 2 bases and J 2 bases, leaving 13 bases between the germline ends. CDR3 sequence: CASSEGWTGAYEQYF. The CDR3 DNA follows: TGCGCCAGCAGTGAGGGGTGGACTGGAGCCTACGAGCAGTACTTC.

Details on this clone: A read error may produce the germline difference seen at one junction end. V and J are TRBV27 and TRBJ2-7, with 13 bases aligning to TRBD2. The CDR3 totals 15 residues. Germline CDR1 is MNHEY and CDR2 is SMNVEV (reference sequence). CDR3 region: CASSPTSGRLNERYF. CDR3 DNA: TGTGCCAGCAGTCCGACTAGCGGGAGGCTTAACGAGCGGTACTTC.

V and J are TRBV6-1 and TRBJ2-4; D remains unclear. Germline V gene lookup returns CDR1 MNHNS and CDR2 SASEGT. CDR3 length: 13 residues. The germline V and J ends were trimmed by 2 bases and 0 bases, with 2 bases remaining between them. CDR3 DNA sequence: TGTGCCAGCAGTGAACAAGCCAAAAACATTCAGTACTTC. Translating it yields CASSEQAKNIQYF.

The chain joins TRBV2 to TRBJ2-7; 8 nucleotides line up with TRBD1. V lost 2 bases, J lost 2 bases, and 2 bases stayed unmatched. Germline V gives CDR1 SNHLY, CDR2 FYNNEI. The CDR3 extends over 14 amino acids. The CDR3 DNA reads as TGTGCCAGCAGTGAATTACAGGGGGCCTACGAGCAGTACTTC. Translated, it gives CASSELQGAYEQYF.

The chain recombines TRBV14 with TRBJ1-5; D is unresolved. Trimming shortened V by 4 bases and J by 3 bases, and 4 bases separated the two germline ends. Germline V gene data show CDR1 as SGHDN and CDR2 as FVKESK. CDR3 length: 12 residues. The CDR3 is CASSLHNQPQHF. CDR3 nucleotide sequence: TGTGCCAGCAGCCTCCACAATCAGCCCCAGCATTTT.

This clone has just one count. The sample carries other DNA sequences with the same CDR3. The chain uses TRBV18 and TRBJ2-5; TRBD1 agrees at 7 bases. Germline V gene sequence: CDR1 KGHSH, CDR2 LQKENI. With V trimmed by 3 bases and J by 4 bases, 2 bases remained unmatched. The CDR3 has 13 residues. The CDR3 loop is CASSPPGGETQYF. The CDR3, as DNA: TGTGCCAGCTCACCGCCAGGGGGAGAGACCCAGTACTTC.

The chain carries TRBV5-4 and TRBJ1-2; 10 positions agree with TRBD1. CDR3 length: 15 amino acids. After removal of 1 base from V and 8 bases from J, the junction contained 8 bases not matched to a gene. The germline V gene has CDR1 SGHNT and CDR2 YYREEE (reference sequence). DNA for the CDR3: TGTGCCAGCAGCTTGTATGGGACAGGGGTGCGCGGCTACACCTTC. This sequence encodes CASSLYGTGVRGYTF. Complete variable domain (other parts from reference TRBV5-4 and TRBJ1-2): ETGVTQSPTHLIKTRGQQVTLRCSSQSGHNTVSWYQQALGQGPQFIFQYYREEENGRGNFPPRFSGLQFPNYSSELNVNALELDDSALYLCASSLYGTGVRGYTFGSGTRLTVV.

V gene TRBV7-9 combines with J gene TRBJ2-7, with D tentatively TRBD1 (6 bases). This CDR3 region has 14 residues. Trimming stripped 1 base from V and 1 base from J, with 8 bases between. The germline V gene has CDR1 SEHNR and CDR2 FQNEAQ (reference sequence). In DNA, the CDR3 is TGTGCCAGCAGCTTAGAAGGACAGTCCTACGAGCAGTACTTC. It encodes CASSLEGQSYEQYF.

This clone was found a few times. The chain combines TRBV7-8 with TRBJ1-4; TRBD1 matches at 10 bases. The germline V gene encodes CDR1 SGHVS and CDR2 FQNEAQ. The V segment lost 1 base and the J segment 6 bases; nucleotides outside the gene matches: 5. The CDR3 consists of 16 residues. In DNA form, the CDR3 reads TGTGCCAGCAGCTTAGATTTGGGACAGGGGTATGAAAAACTGTTTTTT. Protein: CASSLDLGQGYEKLFF.